What follows describes a single TCR beta chain. These data come from a study of PD-1 blockade in classical Hodgkin lymphoma. Germline CDR1 SQVTM, CDR2 ANQGSEA. V dropped 6 bases and J dropped 1 base, with 12 bases sitting between them. The CDR3 extends over 13 amino acids. Every one of the patients relapsed after autologous stem cell transplantation (brentuximab vedotin exposure was variable). Profiling relied on immunoSEQ multiplex PCR, and the TCRdb table lists in-frame clones only, not all of them. The table records under 40,000 clones, 76% of them present only once. The rearrangement joins TRBV29-1 to TRBJ1-1; tentative D call: TRBD1 (6 bases). Specimen: peripheral blood mononuclear cells (PBMCs), collected before the second cycle of nivolumab. The sequence was obtained from a human donor with classical Hodgkin lymphoma. The CDR3 spells CSVRGAGNTEAFF. Written as DNA, the CDR3 is TGCAGCGTCAGGGGTGCAGGGAACACTGAAGCTTTCTTT.